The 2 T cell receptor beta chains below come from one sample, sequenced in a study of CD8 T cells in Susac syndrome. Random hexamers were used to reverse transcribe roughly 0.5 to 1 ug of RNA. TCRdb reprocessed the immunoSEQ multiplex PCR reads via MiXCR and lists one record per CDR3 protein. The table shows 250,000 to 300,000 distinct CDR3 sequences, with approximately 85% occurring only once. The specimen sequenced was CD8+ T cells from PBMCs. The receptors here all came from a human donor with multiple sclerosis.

The CDR3 protein is CATLFGGRSYNEQFF. The CDR3, as DNA: TGTGCCACCCTTTTTGGGGGTCGATCCTACAATGAGCAGTTCTTC. The chain links TRBV6-2 or TRBV6-3 to TRBJ2-1; possibly TRBD1 or TRBD2 for D (5 bases each). The V and J ends lost 10 bases and 1 base respectively, with 17 bases between them. Germline lookup yields CDR1 MNHEY and CDR2 SVGEGT. The CDR3 has 15 amino acids.

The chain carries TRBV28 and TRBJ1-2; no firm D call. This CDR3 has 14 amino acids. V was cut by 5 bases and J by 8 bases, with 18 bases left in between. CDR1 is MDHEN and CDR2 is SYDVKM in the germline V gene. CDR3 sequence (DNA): TGTGCCAGCAGTCTTGAGGACGTAGACTTAGGCTACACCTTC. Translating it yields CASSLEDVDLGYTF.